These 17 T cell receptor beta chains were all obtained from the same sample, sequenced in a study of blood T cell repertoires in COVID-19 (dated by TCRdb to 2019 to 2021). Library method: the immunoSEQ multiplex PCR assay. This is the immuneACCESS table as TCRdb keeps it, with only in-frame sequences that have V and J called. A part of the clones is gone; compared with another copy, unresolved V genes explain less than half, and the rest is unexplained. The sample table shows approximately 54,000 clones, and roughly 79% are seen once. The leading ten clones occupy 5% to 6.5% of the sample. Sequencing used peripheral blood. The source is an older woman with acute or convalescent COVID-19.

The V gene is TRBV5-1, the J gene TRBJ1-2; D is ambiguous. The V and J ends lost 4 bases and 8 bases respectively, with 21 bases between them. CDR3 length: 15 residues. Germline CDR1 is SGHRS and CDR2 is YFSETQ. The CDR3 region has the DNA TGCGCCAGCAGCCCCTCGGACGGGGAGTTAGAGGGCTACACCTTC. Its translation is CASSPSDGELEGYTF.

The rearrangement joins TRBV6-2 or TRBV6-3 to TRBJ2-7; the match to TRBD2 covers 10 bases. Germline-derived CDR1 and CDR2 are MNHEY and SVGEGT. The J segment lost 2 bases and the V segment lost 4 bases, leaving 14 bases of the junction unmatched. This CDR3 region has 18 residues. The CDR3, as DNA: TGTGCCAGCAGTTCTATGGGGGATACTAGCGGGATTACCTACGAGCAGTACTTC. Translating gives CASSSMGDTSGITYEQYF.

This rearrangement joins TRBV11-2 to TRBJ1-1; D is uncertain. Per the germline V gene, CDR1 is SGHAT and CDR2 is FQNNGV. The CDR3 has 13 residues. V was trimmed by 8 bases and J by 0 bases, leaving 10 bases between them. The CDR3 here is CASVWEVNTEAFF. The CDR3 DNA reads as TGTGCCAGCGTGTGGGAGGTGAACACTGAAGCTTTCTTT.

V usage is TRBV28 and J usage is TRBJ2-1, with TRBD2 matching 14 bases. V shed 5 bases and J 7 bases; nucleotides not matched to a gene: 7. Per the germline V gene, CDR1 is MDHEN and CDR2 is SYDVKM. This CDR3 region has 16 residues. CDR3 in DNA: TGTGCCAGCAGTCCCACCCGACTAGCGGGGGGGAATGAGCAGTTCTTC. This translates into CASSPTRLAGGNEQFF.

The rearrangement uses TRBV9 and TRBJ1-1; the D gene is possibly TRBD1 (6 bases). The V and J ends lost 0 bases and 1 base respectively, with 10 bases between them. This CDR3 has 15 amino acids. Germline CDR1 and CDR2: SGDLS and YYNGEE. CDR3 bases: TGTGCCAGCAGCGTAGTGGGGGCCGGGAACACTGAAGCTTTCTTT. It translates to CASSVVGAGNTEAFF.

The genes are TRBV2 and TRBJ2-7; TRBD1 matches at 8 bases. J gave up 3 bases and V 8 bases, and 6 bases lay outside the gene matches. The germline CDR1 and CDR2 sequences are SNHLY and FYNNEI. The CDR3 has 13 residues. CDR3 nucleotides: TGTGCCAGCCGGGAGACAGGGGACTACGAGCAGTACTTC. Translation gives CASRETGDYEQYF.

The rearrangement joins TRBV6-1 to TRBJ1-1, with 10 bases that match TRBD1. Germline loops: CDR1 MNHNS, CDR2 SASEGT. V lost 4 bases and J lost 1; bases outside the gene matches: 9. The CDR3 is 17 amino acids. In DNA, the CDR3 is TGTGCCAGCAGTGGTACGGGACAGGGGATTACGAACACTGAAGCTTTCTTT. Protein: CASSGTGQGITNTEAFF.

In its sample, this clone was seen once. The V call is TRBV6-6, the J call TRBJ2-1; 10 nucleotides agree with TRBD2. Trimming at V came to 6 bases and at J to 7 bases, leaving 9 bases not matched to a gene. The CDR3 is 15 amino acids. Germline V gene data show CDR1 as MNHNY and CDR2 as SVGAGI (reference sequence). CDR3 coding DNA: TGTGCCAGCAGACCCCAAAGCGGGGGGGCGAATGAGCAGTTCTTC. Its translation is CASRPQSGGANEQFF.

The CDR3 DNA sequence: TGTGCCAGCTCGCAGGGGGCTTCTGAAAAACTGTTTTTT. It codes for CASSQGASEKLFF. This chain uses TRBV18 with TRBJ1-4, with TRBD1 matching 8 bases. Looked up from germline, CDR1 is KGHSH and CDR2 is LQKENI. The V and J ends lost 6 bases and 7 bases, in that order; junction bases with no gene match: 4. The CDR3 consists of 13 residues.

V gene TRBV24-1 combines with J gene TRBJ1-2, with 9 nucleotides matching TRBD1. V lost 4 bases to trimming and J lost 2 bases; unmatched junction nucleotides: 4. CDR3 length: 15 residues. The germline V gene encodes CDR1 KGHDR and CDR2 SFDVKD. CDR3 protein: CATSDTGTGNYGYTF. CDR3 coding DNA: TGTGCCACCAGTGACACCGGGACAGGGAACTATGGCTACACCTTC.

The chain has TRBV27 and TRBJ2-7; 8 positions agree with TRBD2. Trimming at V came to 5 bases and at J to 7 bases, leaving 13 bases not matched to a gene. The germline V gene has CDR1 MNHEY and CDR2 SMNVEV (reference sequence). The CDR3 covers 15 residues. The CDR3 region has the DNA TGTGCCAGCAGTCGGGGGGGGGACATCCTCTTGGAGCAGTACTTC. Its protein product is CASSRGGDILLEQYF.

The rearrangement links TRBV5-1 to TRBJ2-7, with 9 bases that match TRBD2. Germline V lookup: CDR1 SGHRS, CDR2 YFSETQ. V dropped 0 bases and J dropped 5; count of bases not matched to a gene: 6. This CDR3 is 15 amino acids long. The CDR3, as DNA: TGCGCCAGCAGCTTGGATTGGACTAGCGTCGACGAGCAGTACTTC. It specifies CASSLDWTSVDEQYF. The variable domain in full, completed from reference TRBV5-1 and TRBJ2-7, reads KAGVTQTPRYLIKTRGQQVTLSCSPISGHRSVSWYQQTPGQGLQFLFEYFSETQRNKGNFPGRFSGRQFSNSRSEMNVSTLELGDSALYLCASSLDWTSVDEQYFGPGTRLTVT.

The chain recombines TRBV6-4 with TRBJ2-1; maybe TRBD2 (5 bases). Trimming left V 4 bases short and J 14 bases short, with 12 bases between. This CDR3 has 11 residues. Germline CDR1 reads MRHNA; CDR2 reads SNTAGT. This chain's CDR3 is CASSGSPGEFF. CDR3 DNA: TGTGCCAGCAGTGGTAGTCCCGGGGAGTTCTTC.

The chain joins TRBV4-1 to TRBJ2-5; 8 bases are shared with TRBD1. The length of the CDR3 is 14 residues. Germline V gene lookup returns CDR1 MGHRA and CDR2 YSYEKL. V dropped 4 bases and J dropped 5; count of bases not matched to a gene: 6. The DNA for the CDR3 is TGCGCCAGCAGCCGACAGGGGAGAGGGGAGACCCAGTACTTC. Protein sequence: CASSRQGRGETQYF.

The CDR3 loop reads CASSYSGGTYEQFF. CDR3 in DNA: TGTGCCAGCAGTTATAGCGGGGGGACCTATGAGCAGTTCTTC. V and J are TRBV6-5 and TRBJ2-1; 10 bases fit TRBD2. Germline lookup yields CDR1 MNHEY and CDR2 SVGAGI. This CDR3 is built from 14 residues. J gave up 8 bases and V 3 bases, and 4 bases lay outside the gene matches.

J is TRBJ1-2 and V is TRBV12-3 or TRBV12-4; no clear D gene. Trimming cost V 3 bases and J 1 base, with 6 bases left between them. The CDR3 runs to 13 residues. CDR3 sequence: CASSFGHNYGYTF. The CDR3 bases are TGTGCCAGCAGTTTTGGCCATAACTATGGCTACACCTTC.

This clone was found a few times. J is TRBJ1-5 and V is TRBV27; no clear D. Deletions cut 2 bases from V and 5 bases from J, with 7 bases between. CDR3 length: 13 amino acids. Looked up from germline, CDR1 is MNHEY and CDR2 is SMNVEV (reference sequence). The CDR3 DNA is TGTGCCAGCAGTTTAAACGGGGATCAGCCCCAGCATTTT. Amino acid sequence: CASSLNGDQPQHF.